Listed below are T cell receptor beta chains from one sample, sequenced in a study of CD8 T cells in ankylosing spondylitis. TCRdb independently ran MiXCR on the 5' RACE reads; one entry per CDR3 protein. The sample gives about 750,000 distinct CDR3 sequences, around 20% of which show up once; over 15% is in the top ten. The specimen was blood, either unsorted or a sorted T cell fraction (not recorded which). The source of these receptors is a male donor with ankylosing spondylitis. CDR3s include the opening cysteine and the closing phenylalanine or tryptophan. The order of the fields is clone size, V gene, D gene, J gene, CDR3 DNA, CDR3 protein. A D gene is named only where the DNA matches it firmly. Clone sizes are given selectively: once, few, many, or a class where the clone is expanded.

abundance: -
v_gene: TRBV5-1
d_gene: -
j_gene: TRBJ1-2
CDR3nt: TGCGCCAGCAGCTTGGGAGACCCTCGGAGGGGAGGCTACACCTTC
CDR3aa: CASSLGDPRRGGYTF

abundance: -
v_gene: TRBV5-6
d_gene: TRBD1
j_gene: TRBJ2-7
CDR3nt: TGTGCCAGCAGTTGGGACAGGGCCCCCAACGAGCAGTACTTC
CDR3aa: CASSWDRAPNEQYF

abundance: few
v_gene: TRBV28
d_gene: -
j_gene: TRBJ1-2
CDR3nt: TGTGCCAGCAAGAGAGGGGTTAACTATGGCTACACCTTC
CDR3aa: CASKRGVNYGYTF

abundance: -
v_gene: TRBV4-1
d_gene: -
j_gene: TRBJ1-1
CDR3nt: TGCGCCAGCAGCCAAGATAGGGGAAGTAGGGCTTTCTTT
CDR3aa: CASSQDRGSRAFF

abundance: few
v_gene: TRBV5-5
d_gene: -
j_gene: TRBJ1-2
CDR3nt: TGTGCCAGCAGCGGAGCCGGCGACGGGCTTGGCTACACCTTC
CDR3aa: CASSGAGDGLGYTF

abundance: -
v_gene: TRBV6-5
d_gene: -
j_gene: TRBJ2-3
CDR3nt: TGTGCCAGCAGTTACACGGGACCCGGGGGCACAGATACGCAGTATTTT
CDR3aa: CASSYTGPGGTDTQYF

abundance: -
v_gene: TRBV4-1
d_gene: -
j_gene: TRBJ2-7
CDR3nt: TGCGCCAGCAGCCATAACCGACCGTCCTACGAGCAGTACTTC
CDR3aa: CASSHNRPSYEQYF

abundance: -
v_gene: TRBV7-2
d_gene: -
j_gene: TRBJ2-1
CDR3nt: TGTGCCAGCAGCCAACCCCCCGATGAGCAGTTCTTC
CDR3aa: CASSQPPDEQFF

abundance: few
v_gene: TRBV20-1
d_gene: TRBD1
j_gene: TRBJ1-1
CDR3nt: TGCAGTGCTAGAAAAGGACAGGGCGGCACTGAAGCTTTCTTT
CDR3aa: CSARKGQGGTEAFF

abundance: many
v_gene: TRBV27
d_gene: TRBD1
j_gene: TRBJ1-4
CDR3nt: TGTGCCAGCAGCTTAGGGGGCTCGGCTAATGAAAAACTGTTTTTT
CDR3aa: CASSLGGSANEKLFF

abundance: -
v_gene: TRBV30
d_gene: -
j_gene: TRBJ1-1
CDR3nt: TGTGCCTGGGTATGGTCTGGGTATAGTGAAGCTTTCTTT
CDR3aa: CAWVWSGYSEAFF

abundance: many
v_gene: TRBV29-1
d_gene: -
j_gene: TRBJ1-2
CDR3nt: TGCAGCGTTTCAGGGGCCACGAGCCTTTATGGCTACACCTTC
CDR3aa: CSVSGATSLYGYTF